Sequencing of this T cell receptor (beta chain) was carried out in a study of T cell repertoires in cytomegalovirus infection. TCRdb recomputed calls from the reads with MiXCR, one row per CDR3 protein. The data show a few hundred thousand distinct CDR3 sequences, with 15% to 20% seen just once and about 10% held by the top ten. Ten or more counts support this clonotype. Trimming took off 0 bases at V and 5 bases at J, with 13 bases between the two ends. The germline gives CDR1 SGHTA, CDR2 FQGNSA. CDR3 size: 15 residues. Sequencing was carried out using PBMCs. This chain joins TRBV7-2 and TRBJ2-5, with D tentatively TRBD1 (6 bases). The TCR was taken from a human donor in good health (CMV status not recorded). Some clones in this sample may be carry-over from other donors' samples. The CDR3 coding sequence is TGTGCCAGCAGCTTAGCCGGGGCGAGGGGGGAGACCCAGTACTTC. This translates into CASSLAGARGETQYF.